This T cell receptor (beta chain) appears in the sequencing data of a study of siplizumab effects on memory and regulatory T cells. The CDR3 runs 15 residues. Germline CDR1 and CDR2: KGHSH and LQKENI. V shed 3 bases and J 0 bases; nucleotides not matched to a gene: 4. Study findings and constraints: Proliferating siplizumab-culture Tregs lacked confirmation of suppressive function. Greater diversity than memory cells seemed evident in naive T cells, which also appeared to be major alloresponse contributors. The study found that siplizumab significantly reduced alloreactive sequences traceable to unstimulated CD4+ memory cells.

Roughly 99,000 TCR templates were assayed per sample. Produced via immunoSEQ multiplex PCR; TCRdb's table is partial and in-frame only. This table holds about 69,000 clones, approximately 88% found once. Turning to this clone: Its antigen is currently unknown.

V is TRBV18 and J is TRBJ2-7; 8 positions agree with TRBD2. The receptor was derived from a human donor in good health. Sequencing was performed on Tregs sorted from blood. In DNA, the CDR3 is TGTGCCAGCTCACCCCGGGAGGGGAGCTCCTACGAGCAGTACTTC. Encoded protein: CASSPREGSSYEQYF.